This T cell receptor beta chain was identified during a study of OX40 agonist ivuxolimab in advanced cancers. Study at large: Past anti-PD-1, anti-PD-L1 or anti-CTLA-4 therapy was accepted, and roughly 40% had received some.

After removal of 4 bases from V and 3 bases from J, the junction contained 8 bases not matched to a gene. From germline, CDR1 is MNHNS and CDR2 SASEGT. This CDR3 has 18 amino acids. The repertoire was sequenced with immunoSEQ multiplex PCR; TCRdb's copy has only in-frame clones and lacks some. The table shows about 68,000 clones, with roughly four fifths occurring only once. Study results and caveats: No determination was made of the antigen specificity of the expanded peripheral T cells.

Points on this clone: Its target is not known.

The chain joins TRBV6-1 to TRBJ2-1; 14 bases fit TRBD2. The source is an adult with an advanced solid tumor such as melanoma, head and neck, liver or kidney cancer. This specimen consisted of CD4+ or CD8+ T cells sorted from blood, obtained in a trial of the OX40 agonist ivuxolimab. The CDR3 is CASSGGLAGAFRYNEQFF. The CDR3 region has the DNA TGTGCCAGCAGTGGGGGACTAGCGGGAGCGTTTCGCTACAATGAGCAGTTCTTC.